A single sample gave rise to the 32 T cell receptor beta chains below, sequenced in a study of OX40 agonist ivuxolimab in advanced cancers. The assay was immunoSEQ multiplex PCR, and TCRdb's table has in-frame clones only and misses some. This table has 75,000 to 95,000 clones, around 87% appearing once. The sample here was CD4+ or CD8+ T cells sorted from blood, taken in a trial of the OX40 agonist ivuxolimab. Receptors were obtained from an adult with an advanced solid tumor such as melanoma, head and neck, liver or kidney cancer.

V is TRBV7-8 and J is TRBJ2-1; D might be TRBD1 (5 bases). There are 18 residues in the CDR3. CDR1 SGHVS and CDR2 FQNEAQ come from the germline V gene. V dropped 3 bases and J dropped 5 bases, with 23 bases sitting between them. DNA of the CDR3: TGTGCCAGCAGCTTTCAGGTCTCAAGAGAAGACAGAAACAATGAGCAGTTCTTC. Encoded protein: CASSFQVSREDRNNEQFF.

J is TRBJ1-4 and V is TRBV7-9; tentatively, D is TRBD1 (6 bases). The CDR3 sequence is 14 residues long. V was cut by 1 base and J by 5 bases, with 8 bases left in between. Germline CDR1 and CDR2: SEHNR and FQNEAQ (reference sequence). Written as DNA, the CDR3 is TGTGCCAGCAGCTTAGGGACAGTCAATGAAAAACTGTTTTTT. It specifies CASSLGTVNEKLFF.

This chain uses TRBV5-1 with TRBJ1-3, with D perhaps TRBD1 (5 bases). Germline V gene data show CDR1 as SGHRS and CDR2 as YFSETQ. The germline V and J ends were trimmed by 0 bases and 0 bases, with 13 bases remaining between them. The CDR3 spans 17 residues. The CDR3 DNA reads as TGCGCCAGCAGCTTGGCCCGAGACAGCAACTCTGGAAACACCATATATTTT. This codes for CASSLARDSNSGNTIYF.

The chain carries TRBV27 and TRBJ1-2; 10 nucleotides agree with TRBD1. After removal of 0 bases from V and 7 bases from J, the junction contained 5 bases not matched to a gene. This CDR3 region has 15 residues. The V gene's germline CDR1 is MNHEY and CDR2 SMNVEV (reference sequence). CDR3 DNA sequence: TGTGCCAGCAGTTTATCTTCGGGGGACAGGGGTGGCTACACCTTC. Amino acids: CASSLSSGDRGGYTF.

The gene calls are TRBV5-1 and TRBJ2-1, with 12 positions matching TRBD2. The CDR3 extends over 16 amino acids. The junction had 8 bases not matched to a gene; V was cut back by 0 bases and J by 10 bases. Germline V CDR1 and CDR2: SGHRS, YFSETQ. CDR3 sequence: CASSLVLAGGEQEQFF. The CDR3 DNA sequence: TGCGCCAGCAGCTTGGTCCTAGCGGGAGGGGAACAGGAGCAGTTCTTC.

The chain joins TRBV27 to TRBJ2-7, with 11 bases identical to TRBD2. CDR3 length: 18 amino acids. Germline-derived CDR1 and CDR2 are MNHEY and SMNVEV (reference sequence). V trimming: 2 bases; J trimming: 1 base; junction bases outside the gene matches: 10. The CDR3 sequence is CASSLKLAGVEWSYEQYF. DNA of the CDR3: TGTGCCAGCAGTTTAAAACTAGCGGGAGTAGAGTGGTCCTACGAGCAGTACTTC.

The sample holds one count of this clone. The sample holds other DNA sequences that translate to the same CDR3. V is TRBV15 and J is TRBJ1-1, with a weak D call TRBD1 (5 bases). V lost 2 bases and J 5 bases, leaving 15 bases between the germline ends. The germline V gene encodes CDR1 LNHNV and CDR2 YYDKDF (reference sequence). This CDR3 is 15 amino acids long. The CDR3 here is CATSRKQGADTEAFF. Written as DNA, the CDR3 is TGTGCCACCAGCAGAAAGCAAGGGGCGGATACTGAAGCTTTCTTT.

The rearrangement links TRBV5-5 to TRBJ1-1; no firm D call. Germline assignment: CDR1 SGHKS and CDR2 YYEKEE (reference sequence). There are 13 residues in the CDR3. Trimming stripped 0 bases from V and 10 bases from J, with 13 bases between. This CDR3 is CASSLVLGFSAFF. The CDR3 nucleotides read TGTGCCAGCAGCTTGGTCCTGGGATTTTCAGCTTTCTTT.

V and J are TRBV5-6 and TRBJ2-7; the match to TRBD1 covers 7 bases. Germline-derived CDR1 and CDR2 are SGHDT and YYEEEE. The CDR3 extends over 14 amino acids. Trimming took 4 bases from V and 4 from J; bases not matched to a gene: 8. CDR3 DNA: TGTGCCAGCAGCGCTCGGGGACAGTGGTACGAGCAGTACGTC. Protein sequence: CASSARGQWYEQYV.

The chain joins TRBV5-6 to TRBJ1-2; the D is unclear. CDR3 length: 13 residues. CDR1 and CDR2 (germline): SGHDT, YYEEEE. The V end lost 0 bases, the J end lost 5 bases, and 8 bases lay between the germline ends. The CDR3 DNA reads as TGTGCCAGCAGCTTGGGTGGGCGGTATGGCTACACCTTC. It encodes CASSLGGRYGYTF.

This chain uses TRBV6-6 with TRBJ2-3; 8 bases agree with TRBD2. From germline, CDR1 is MNHNY and CDR2 SVGAGI (reference sequence). The CDR3 loop spans 16 amino acids. The V segment lost 2 bases and the J segment 4 bases; nucleotides outside the gene matches: 8. The CDR3 here is CASSYGREVKADTQYF. The CDR3, as DNA: TGTGCCAGCAGTTACGGGCGGGAGGTTAAGGCAGATACGCAGTATTTT.

The rearrangement joins TRBV9 to TRBJ2-2, with unresolved D. The CDR3 runs 15 residues. Trimming cost V 0 bases and J 3 bases, with 9 bases left between them. CDR1 SGDLS and CDR2 YYNGEE come from the germline V gene. The CDR3 coding sequence is TGTGCCAGCAGCGTAGGGGCGCGCGACACCGGGGAGCTGTTTTTT. Translation: CASSVGARDTGELFF.

The CDR3 here is CASSPHPGAGGPSAYF. The CDR3 coding sequence is TGTGCCAGCAGTCCCCACCCTGGAGCGGGAGGGCCTTCGGCGTACTTC. The gene calls are TRBV28 and TRBJ2-7; 10 nucleotides agree with TRBD2. Germline CDR1 and CDR2: MDHEN and SYDVKM. This CDR3 contains 16 residues. The V and J ends lost 5 bases and 12 bases, in that order; junction bases with no gene match: 19. Combining the CDR3 with reference TRBV28 and TRBJ2-7 gives the whole variable domain DVKVTQSSRYLVKRTGEKVFLECVQDMDHENMFWYRQDPGLGLRLIYFSYDVKMKEKGDIPEGYSVSREKKERFSLILESASTNQTSMYLCASSPHPGAGGPSAYFGPGTRLTVT.

V is TRBV7-6 and J is TRBJ2-1; possibly TRBD2 for D (6 bases). Trimming removed 5 bases at V and 9 bases at J, with 11 bases between. The CDR3 totals 12 residues. The V gene's germline CDR1 is SGHVS and CDR2 FNYEAQ. CDR3: CASSAGGREQFF. CDR3 in DNA: TGTGCCAGCAGCGCAGGAGGGCGTGAGCAGTTCTTC.

The genes are TRBV29-1 and TRBJ2-7; D not certain. V lost 4 bases to trimming and J lost 7 bases, with 14 bases between them. This CDR3 comprises 12 residues. Per germline, CDR1 SQVTM and CDR2 ANQGSEA. The CDR3 DNA reads TGCAGCGTTGGGGCCCGAGCCGAAGAGCAGTACTTC. Translating it yields CSVGARAEEQYF.

The chain combines TRBV11-2 with TRBJ2-5; maybe TRBD2 (5 bases). Germline V gene lookup returns CDR1 SGHAT and CDR2 FQNNGV. This CDR3 contains 14 residues. Trimming cost V 0 bases and J 9 bases, with 14 bases left between them. The CDR3 loop reads CASSLENYLGAQYF. CDR3 in DNA: TGTGCCAGCAGCTTAGAAAACTACCTCGGGGCCCAGTACTTC.

This clone has just a few counts. The chain combines TRBV5-1 with TRBJ1-1; unclear D gene. The CDR3 covers 15 residues. V shed 3 bases and J shed 3 bases, with 15 bases lying between them. In germline, CDR1 is SGHRS, CDR2 YFSETQ. CDR3 sequence reads: CASSSGYTRDTEAFF. In DNA form, the CDR3 reads TGCGCCAGCAGCTCGGGTTATACAAGGGACACTGAAGCTTTCTTT.

The rearrangement links TRBV7-2 to TRBJ2-1; TRBD2 matches 14 bases. V shed 7 bases, J shed 10 bases, and the junction held 9 bases outside the gene matches. Germline CDR1 and CDR2: SGHTA and FQGNSA. The CDR3 totals 15 residues. The CDR3 reads CASTPGLAGAGEQFF. DNA of the CDR3: TGTGCCAGCACCCCGGGACTAGCGGGAGCTGGGGAGCAGTTCTTC.

This chain uses TRBV18 with TRBJ1-1, with D uncertain. In germline, CDR1 is KGHSH, CDR2 LQKENI. The CDR3 covers 13 residues. V gave up 2 bases and J gave up 2 bases, with 6 bases separating them. This CDR3 is CASSPGTNTEAFF. The CDR3 DNA is TGTGCCAGCTCACCAGGAACCAACACTGAAGCTTTCTTT.

This clone has a handful of counts. V gene TRBV7-3 combines with J gene TRBJ2-1; tentative D call: TRBD2 (6 bases). This CDR3 region has 12 residues. Germline V CDR1 and CDR2: SGHTA, FQGTGA. The V end was cut by 2 bases, the J end by 12 bases, with 11 bases between. CDR3 bases: TGTGCCAGCAGCTTAGGGGAGGATCGGCAGTTCTTC. Amino acid sequence: CASSLGEDRQFF.

The DNA of the CDR3 is TGTGCCAGCAGCGTGACAGAGAACACCGGGGAGCTGTTTTTT. Protein product: CASSVTENTGELFF. The chain links TRBV5-5 to TRBJ2-2; D might be TRBD1 (5 bases). The germline CDR1 and CDR2 sequences are SGHKS and YYEKEE (reference sequence). This CDR3 spans 14 amino acids. Trimming took off 4 bases at V and 1 base at J, with 8 bases between the two ends.

In this sample, this clone turned up once. The genes are TRBV19 and TRBJ2-1, with a weak D call TRBD1 (5 bases). CDR3 length equals 16 residues. Germline-derived CDR1 and CDR2 are LNHDA and SQIVND (reference sequence). With 3 bases removed from V and 4 bases from J, the gap between germline ends came to 16 bases. CDR3 sequence reads: CASSIAGRATYNEQFF. The CDR3 coding sequence is TGTGCCAGTAGTATTGCCGGCAGGGCAACTTACAATGAGCAGTTCTTC. Combining the CDR3 with reference TRBV19 and TRBJ2-1 gives the whole variable domain DGGITQSPKYLFRKEGQNVTLSCEQNLNHDAMYWYRQDPGQGLRLIYYSQIVNDFQKGDIAEGYSVSREKKESFPLTVTSAQKNPTAFYLCASSIAGRATYNEQFFGPGTRLTVL.

The chain links TRBV5-8 to TRBJ1-5; TRBD1 is a possible D gene (6 bases). Trimming took off 2 bases at V and 6 bases at J, with 12 bases between the two ends. CDR3 length: 14 amino acids. From germline, CDR1 is SGHTS and CDR2 YDEGEE. This chain's CDR3 is CASSFGGAGQPQHF. Written as DNA, the CDR3 is TGTGCCAGCAGCTTTGGGGGGGCTGGTCAGCCCCAGCATTTT.

This chain connects TRBV10-3 to TRBJ1-1; D uncertain. Per the germline V gene, CDR1 is ENHRY and CDR2 is SYGVKD. The CDR3 loop spans 14 amino acids. V was pared by 6 bases and J by 1 base, with 12 bases between. CDR3 bases: TGTGCCATCAGCCGAGGATCGGAGAACACTGAAGCTTTCTTT. Translated, it gives CAISRGSENTEAFF.

This chain uses TRBV9 with TRBJ2-3; TRBD1 aligns across 8 bases. CDR3 length: 14 residues. Trimming cost V 4 bases and J 10 bases; bases outside gene matches: 11. CDR1 and CDR2 from the germline V gene are SGDLS and YYNGEE. The CDR3 spells CASSPGQAPIPQYF. CDR3 nucleotide sequence: TGTGCCAGCAGCCCGGGACAGGCCCCTATACCGCAGTATTTT.

The V and J genes are TRBV11-2 and TRBJ2-7; TRBD2 is a possible D gene (6 bases). This CDR3 has 14 residues. CDR1 and CDR2 (germline): SGHAT, FQNNGV. V was pared by 4 bases and J by 2 bases, with 12 bases between. The CDR3 bases are TGTGCCAGCAGCTCCCGGGACTTAGCCTACGAGCAGTACTTC. Its protein product is CASSSRDLAYEQYF. The full variable domain, with the rest looked up from reference TRBV11-2 and TRBJ2-7, is EAGVAQSPRYKIIEKRQSVAFWCNPISGHATLYWYQQILGQGPKLLIQFQNNGVVDDSQLPKDRFSAERLKGVDSTLKIQPAKLEDSAVYLCASSSRDLAYEQYFGPGTRLTVT.

The chain joins TRBV6-5 to TRBJ2-1; D might be TRBD2 (6 bases). The V end lost 6 bases, the J end lost 3 bases, and 12 bases lay between the germline ends. The CDR3 sequence is 14 residues long. Germline CDR1 reads MNHEY; CDR2 reads SVGAGI. The CDR3 coding sequence is TGTGCCAGCAGCCTCGGACTAAACTACAATGAGCAGTTCTTC. Translating gives CASSLGLNYNEQFF.

The chain carries TRBV5-1 and TRBJ2-2; D not certain. Germline V gives CDR1 SGHRS, CDR2 YFSETQ. With 4 bases removed from V and 2 bases from J, the gap between germline ends came to 9 bases. This CDR3 has 14 amino acids. CDR3 bases: TGCGCCAGCAGCCTTACTCGCAACACCGGGGAGCTGTTTTTT. Translating gives CASSLTRNTGELFF.

The gene calls are TRBV9 and TRBJ2-1, with D possibly being TRBD2 (5 bases). Trimming stripped 1 base from V and 4 bases from J, with 9 bases between. Germline-derived CDR1 and CDR2 are SGDLS and YYNGEE. The CDR3 runs 14 residues. This CDR3 is CASSVRWEYNEQFF. In nucleotides, the CDR3 is TGTGCCAGCAGCGTAAGGTGGGAGTACAATGAGCAGTTCTTC.

The chain joins TRBV5-8 to TRBJ2-3, with D possibly being TRBD1 or TRBD2 (5 bases each). There are 12 residues in the CDR3. Between the trimmed V and J ends, which lost 1 base and 14 bases, there was a span of 14 bases. CDR1 is SGHTS and CDR2 is YDEGEE in the germline V gene. CDR3 residues: CASSLRDRSWYF. The CDR3 bases are TGTGCCAGCAGCTTGAGGGACCGATCGTGGTATTTT.

V and J are TRBV7-9 and TRBJ1-1; possibly TRBD1 for D (5 bases). Trimming cost V 5 bases and J 11 bases, with 21 bases left between them. There are 14 residues in the CDR3. Germline CDR1 and CDR2: SEHNR and FQNEAQ (reference sequence). The CDR3 reads CASSERDGSSSAFF. In DNA form, the CDR3 reads TGTGCCAGCAGCGAACGGGACGGATCGTCTTCGGCTTTCTTT.

The chain employs TRBV4-1 and TRBJ1-1, with no clear D. The ends were cut back, 4 bases at V and 1 base at J, with 10 bases in the middle. The CDR3 covers 14 residues. Germline assignment: CDR1 MGHRA and CDR2 YSYEKL. The CDR3 sequence: CASSRVAANTEAFF. Written as DNA, the CDR3 is TGCGCCAGCAGCCGGGTGGCAGCGAACACTGAAGCTTTCTTT.